A single sample is the source of the 10 T cell receptor beta chains below, sequenced in a study of naive and memory T cell subsets. Study-level results: Naive repertoires, especially CD8, held a few larger clonotypes, possibly memory cells re-expressing CD45RA.

The beta constant-region primer was an equimolar mix of two oligonucleotides covering TRBC1 and TRBC2. Four rounds of PCR amplified the ligated cDNA using nested alpha and beta constant-region primers plus SP2. TCRdb re-derived calls from the UMI-ligation and nested PCR reads in MiXCR, one entry per CDR3 protein. The sample has over 90,000 distinct CDR3 sequences, over 9% seen once; the top ten hold over 0.11%. The antigens these receptors bind are not known. What was sequenced was naive CD4+ T cells from blood. The source is a human donor in good health.

This clonotype has a handful of counts. The chain joins TRBV28 to TRBJ1-6; D unresolved. CDR1 and CDR2 (germline): MDHEN, SYDVKM. Trimming cost V 5 bases and J 9 bases, with 11 bases left between them. The CDR3 consists of 13 residues. CDR3 amino acids: CASSAPGSSPLHF. The DNA for the CDR3 is TGTGCCAGCAGTGCCCCCGGGAGTTCACCCCTCCACTTT.

The V call is TRBV12-3 or TRBV12-4, the J call TRBJ1-6; D remains ambiguous. CDR3 length equals 15 residues. V dropped 0 bases and J dropped 7 bases, with 10 bases sitting between them. The chain's CDR3 is CASSLALGYNSPLHF. The CDR3, as DNA: TGTGCCAGCAGTTTAGCCCTAGGATACAATTCACCCCTCCACTTT.

A few counts support this clonotype. The V gene is TRBV2, the J gene TRBJ1-4; D is unresolved. Germline V gives CDR1 SNHLY, CDR2 FYNNEI. This CDR3 comprises 17 residues. The V and J ends lost 1 base and 5 bases respectively, with 17 bases between them. CDR3 residues: CASSEVMMEAWNEKLFF. CDR3 bases: TGTGCCAGCAGTGAAGTTATGATGGAGGCCTGGAATGAAAAACTGTTTTTT.

This clonotype was seen more than once but under ten times. The rearrangement links TRBV29-1 to TRBJ1-4; D is possibly TRBD1 (5 bases). V lost 3 bases, J lost 6 bases, and 8 bases lay in between. The CDR3 sequence is 12 residues long. The germline gives CDR1 SQVTM, CDR2 ANQGSEA. The CDR3 DNA sequence: TGCAGCGTTGACCAGGGATATGAAAAACTGTTTTTT. Its translation: CSVDQGYEKLFF.

The gene calls are TRBV27 and TRBJ2-1; 8 bases fit TRBD1. V lost 0 bases and J lost 7; bases outside the gene matches: 5. CDR3 length: 15 amino acids. Germline V gene sequence: CDR1 MNHEY, CDR2 SMNVEV (reference sequence). The CDR3 loop is CASSLSAGQGNEQFF. CDR3 DNA: TGTGCCAGCAGTTTATCGGCAGGACAGGGAAATGAGCAGTTCTTC.

The table lists this clonotype with many counts. The rearrangement joins TRBV29-1 to TRBJ1-2; 7 nucleotides agree with TRBD1. The J segment lost 2 bases and the V segment lost 2 bases, leaving 5 bases of the junction unmatched. CDR1 is SQVTM and CDR2 is ANQGSEA in the germline V gene. The CDR3 has 14 residues. CDR3 DNA: TGCAGCGTTGAATCCAGGGGGGCAAACTATGGCTACACCTTC. It encodes CSVESRGANYGYTF.

This clonotype has more than one count but fewer than ten. The chain couples TRBV5-1 to TRBJ2-2; weak D call: TRBD1 (5 bases). The V end was cut by 0 bases, the J end by 5 bases, with 14 bases between. The CDR3 runs 16 residues. Germline values: CDR1 SGHRS, CDR2 YFSETQ. CDR3 sequence: CASSLALGRATGELFF. In DNA form, the CDR3 reads TGCGCCAGCAGCTTGGCCTTGGGCAGGGCGACCGGGGAGCTGTTTTTT.

This clonotype came up a few times. This chain joins TRBV6-2 or TRBV6-3 and TRBJ2-1; D possibly corresponds to TRBD2 (6 bases). The germline V and J ends were trimmed by 7 bases and 6 bases, with 16 bases remaining between them. Germline-derived CDR1 and CDR2 are MNHEY and SVGEGT. The CDR3 spans 14 residues. The CDR3 nucleotides are TGTGCCAGCAATATCGGAGGGGCCACCAATGAGCAGTTCTTC. This gives the protein CASNIGGATNEQFF.

J is TRBJ2-7 and V is TRBV4-2; 7 nucleotides align to TRBD2. Unmatched junction bases numbered 6, after V lost 4 bases and J lost 0 bases. CDR1 is LGHNA and CDR2 is YNFKEQ in the germline V gene. The CDR3 spans 15 residues. CDR3 nucleotides: TGTGCCAGCAGCCGCCCTGGGGGGGACTCCTACGAGCAGTACTTC. Protein product: CASSRPGGDSYEQYF.

This clonotype occurred a few times. CDR3 nucleotide sequence: TGTGCCAGCAAGGATGGCACCCCTAGCAATCAGCCCCAGCATTTT. Protein: CASKDGTPSNQPQHF. The V gene is TRBV6-6, the J gene TRBJ1-5; D is uncertain. This CDR3 has 15 residues. V dropped 7 bases and J dropped 0 bases, with 13 bases sitting between them. CDR1 MNHNY and CDR2 SVGAGI come from the germline V gene (reference sequence).